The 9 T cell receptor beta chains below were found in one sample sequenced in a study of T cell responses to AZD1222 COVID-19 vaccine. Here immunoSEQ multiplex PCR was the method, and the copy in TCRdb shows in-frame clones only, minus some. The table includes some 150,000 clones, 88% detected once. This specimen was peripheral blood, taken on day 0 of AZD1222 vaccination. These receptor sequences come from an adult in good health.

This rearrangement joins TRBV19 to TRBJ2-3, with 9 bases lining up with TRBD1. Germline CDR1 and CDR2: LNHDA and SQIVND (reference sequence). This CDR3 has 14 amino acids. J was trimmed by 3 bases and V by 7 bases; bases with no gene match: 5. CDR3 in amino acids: CASTLGQGTDTQYF. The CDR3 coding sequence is TGTGCCAGTACCCTCGGACAGGGGACAGATACGCAGTATTTT.

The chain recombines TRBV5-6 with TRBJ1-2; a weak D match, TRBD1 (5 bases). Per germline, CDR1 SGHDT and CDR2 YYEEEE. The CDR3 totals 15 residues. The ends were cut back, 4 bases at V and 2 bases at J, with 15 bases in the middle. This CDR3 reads CASSLTGTANYGYTF. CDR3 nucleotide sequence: TGTGCCAGCAGCCTAACGGGGACGGCCAACTATGGCTACACCTTC.

The CDR3: CASRASGQPSYGYTF. Here the CDR3 DNA reads TGTGCCAGCAGGGCATCCGGACAGCCTTCCTATGGCTACACCTTC. V and J are TRBV6-5 and TRBJ1-2; TRBD1 is a possible D gene (6 bases). The length of the CDR3 is 15 residues. Looked up from germline, CDR1 is MNHEY and CDR2 is SVGAGI. V lost 6 bases to trimming and J lost 4 bases, with 18 bases between them.

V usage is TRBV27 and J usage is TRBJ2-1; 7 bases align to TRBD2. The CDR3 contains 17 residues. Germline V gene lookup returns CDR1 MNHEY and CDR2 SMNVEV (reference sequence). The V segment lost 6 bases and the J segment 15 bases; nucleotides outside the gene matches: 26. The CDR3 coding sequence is TGTGCCAGCAGCCGCACATCCCAGGGACTAAACACCGGGGAGTGGTTCTTC. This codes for CASSRTSQGLNTGEWFF.

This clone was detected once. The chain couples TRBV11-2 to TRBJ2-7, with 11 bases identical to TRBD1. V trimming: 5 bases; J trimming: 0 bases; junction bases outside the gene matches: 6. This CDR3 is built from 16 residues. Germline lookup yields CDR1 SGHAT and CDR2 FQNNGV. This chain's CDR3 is CASSQGGTGGSYEQYF. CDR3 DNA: TGTGCCAGCAGCCAGGGCGGGACAGGGGGCTCCTACGAGCAGTACTTC.

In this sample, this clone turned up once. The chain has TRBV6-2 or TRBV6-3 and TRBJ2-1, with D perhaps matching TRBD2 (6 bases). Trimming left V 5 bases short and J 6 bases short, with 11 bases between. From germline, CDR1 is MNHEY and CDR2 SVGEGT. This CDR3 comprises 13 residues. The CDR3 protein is CASSRPTSNEQFF. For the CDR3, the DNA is TGTGCCAGCAGTCGACCGACTAGCAATGAGCAGTTCTTC.

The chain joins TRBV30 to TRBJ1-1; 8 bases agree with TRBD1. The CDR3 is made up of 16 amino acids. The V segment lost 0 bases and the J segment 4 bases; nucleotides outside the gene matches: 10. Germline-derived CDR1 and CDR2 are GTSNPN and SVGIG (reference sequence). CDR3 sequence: CAWSVTPGQGSTEAFF. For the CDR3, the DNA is TGTGCCTGGAGTGTAACCCCCGGACAGGGTAGCACTGAAGCTTTCTTT.

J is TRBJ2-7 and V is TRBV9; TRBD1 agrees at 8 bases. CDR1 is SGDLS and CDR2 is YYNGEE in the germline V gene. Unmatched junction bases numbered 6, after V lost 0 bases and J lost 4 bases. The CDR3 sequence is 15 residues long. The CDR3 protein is CASSVAATGDYEQYF. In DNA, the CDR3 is TGTGCCAGCAGCGTAGCTGCGACAGGGGATTACGAGCAGTACTTC.

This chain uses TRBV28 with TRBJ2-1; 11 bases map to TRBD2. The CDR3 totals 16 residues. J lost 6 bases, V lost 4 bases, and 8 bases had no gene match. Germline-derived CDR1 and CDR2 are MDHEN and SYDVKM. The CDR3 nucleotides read TGTGCCAGCAGTTCGCCCCTAGCGGGAGGAATCAATGAGCAGTTCTTC. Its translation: CASSSPLAGGINEQFF.